The clone carrying this T cell receptor beta chain was seen a single time. Its specificity is not known. A read error may account for a junction end that differs from germline. These data are taken from a study of blood T cells in healthy people across ages. Study findings and constraints: Bulk PBMC profiling left naive and antigen-experienced comparisons inconclusive.

Primed by a sample-barcoded 5' primer and a J-beta primer mix, a second PCR proceeded for 7 to 11 cycles. TCRdb recomputed calls from the 5' RACE reads with MiXCR, one row per CDR3 protein. This sample has around 1,900,000 distinct CDR3 sequences, with more than 35% found just once. The CDR3 consists of 13 residues. CDR1 is DFQATT and CDR2 is SNEGSKA in the germline V gene (reference sequence). The TCR sequence derives from a human donor in good health. The source material was blood. The chain recombines TRBV20-1 with TRBJ1-2; D ambiguous. CDR3 residues: CSAARRGGYDYTF. Here the CDR3 DNA reads TGCAGTGCTGCCCGGAGAGGAGGCTATGACTACACCTTC.